This paragraph covers one TCR beta chain sequence. What it binds is unknown. This sample's TCRbeta library carried unique molecular identifier barcodes. TCRdb passed the PCR reads through MiXCR, listing each CDR3 protein once. The sample holds approximately 230,000 distinct CDR3 sequences; around 25% are singletons and the top ten take roughly 5%. The data belong to a study of T-cell reconstitution after alpha-beta-depleted transplantation in children. Broader study findings: Newly made T cells mostly supplied T-cell counts and diversity one year after transplant. Surviving recipient T cells and thymic progenitors underlay high day-60 TCRbeta diversity in some patients.

CDR3 length: 18 residues. V was pared by 2 bases and J by 0 bases, with 14 bases between. The sample here was PBMCs, mostly from graft donor cells, taken 360 days after TCRalphabeta/CD19-depleted stem cell transplant. The chain links TRBV12-3 or TRBV12-4 to TRBJ1-6; D unclear. This TCR derives from a female patient aged 2-9 years who had a stem cell transplant for congenital amegakaryocytic thrombocytopenia, so the T cells may come from the graft donor. The CDR3: CASSLKTGKSSYNSPLHF. CDR3 coding DNA: TGTGCCAGCAGTTTAAAGACGGGGAAGAGCTCCTATAATTCACCCCTCCACTTT.